These 8 T cell receptor beta chains share one sample of origin, sequenced in a study of T cell responses to AZD1222 COVID-19 vaccine. Repertoires were generated with immunoSEQ multiplex PCR, while TCRdb's copy carries only in-frame clones and drops some. The sample records tens of thousands of clones, about nine tenths being singletons. This sample comprised peripheral blood, obtained 28 days after the second AZD1222 dose. The receptors derive from an adult who received the AZD1222 COVID-19 vaccine.

The chain links TRBV4-3 to TRBJ1-2; D not resolved. CDR3 size: 14 residues. V was shortened by 1 base and J by 5 bases, with 11 bases between the two germline ends. Germline CDR1 and CDR2: LGHNA and YSLEER. The CDR3 region has the DNA TGCGCCAGCAGCCAAGGTTACGGAGGGTATGGCTACACCTTC. Amino acids: CASSQGYGGYGYTF.

V usage is TRBV5-1 and J usage is TRBJ1-3; no firm D call. The CDR3 is made up of 13 amino acids. CDR1 is SGHRS and CDR2 is YFSETQ in the germline V gene. V was pared by 0 bases and J by 4 bases, with 5 bases between. CDR3 DNA: TGCGCCAGCAGCTTGGGTCAGGGAAACACCATATATTTT. Its translation: CASSLGQGNTIYF.

The chain links TRBV6-6 to TRBJ2-2; TRBD1 is a possible D gene (5 bases). CDR3 length: 14 amino acids. V gave up 6 bases and J gave up 1 base, with 9 bases separating them. Germline CDR1 MNHNY, CDR2 SVGAGI (reference sequence). CDR3 nucleotide sequence: TGTGCCAGCAGGACTGGACAGAACACCGGGGAGCTGTTTTTT. Protein: CASRTGQNTGELFF.

The chain uses TRBV28 and TRBJ1-2; 7 bases line up with TRBD1. Germline V CDR1 and CDR2: MDHEN, SYDVKM. This CDR3 has 14 residues. J gave up 0 bases and V 8 bases, and 6 bases lay outside the gene matches. The CDR3 nucleotides are TGTGCCAGCCGCACCGGGACAGCTAACTATGGCTACACCTTC. Its translation is CASRTGTANYGYTF.

This clone was seen a single time. V and J are TRBV6-5 and TRBJ2-5, with D perhaps matching TRBD1 (6 bases). Germline V lookup: CDR1 MNHEY, CDR2 SVGAGI. The CDR3 sequence is 11 residues long. Trimming stripped 5 bases from V and 14 bases from J, with 15 bases between. The CDR3 spells CASSLDRTLYF. The CDR3 nucleotides are TGTGCCAGCAGTCTAGACAGGACTCTATACTTC.

V usage is TRBV6-5 and J usage is TRBJ1-3; 7 bases align to TRBD1. J was trimmed by 6 bases and V by 5 bases; bases with no gene match: 1. Germline V gives CDR1 MNHEY, CDR2 SVGAGI. This CDR3 is 12 amino acids long. The CDR3 sequence is CASSTGVNTIYF. The CDR3 nucleotides read TGTGCCAGCAGTACAGGGGTAAACACCATATATTTT.

The chain uses TRBV24-1 and TRBJ1-1; tentatively, D is TRBD1 (5 bases). Trimming removed 1 base from V and 5 bases from J, with 16 bases in between. Germline V gives CDR1 KGHDR, CDR2 SFDVKD. This CDR3 is built from 16 residues. CDR3 amino acids: CATSDFADIRGTEAFF. The CDR3 nucleotides read TGTGCCACCAGTGATTTCGCAGATATCCGGGGGACTGAAGCTTTCTTT.

This chain links TRBV5-8 with TRBJ1-1, with 10 bases that match TRBD1. Germline lookup yields CDR1 SGHTS and CDR2 YDEGEE. The CDR3 has 15 residues. Trimming at V came to 3 bases and at J to 4 bases, leaving 6 bases not matched to a gene. CDR3 in amino acids: CASSSGQGGSTEAFF. The CDR3 DNA is TGTGCCAGCAGCTCCGGACAGGGGGGGAGCACTGAAGCTTTCTTT.